This TCR beta chain was recovered during a study of tumor-infiltrating lymphocytes in primary liver carcinoma. Study information: Samples gave roughly 3.65 to 8 million productive TCRbeta reads, similar across tissue types. Study-level findings and limits: Blood trailed tumors significantly in top-250-clone fraction (p = 0.039).

Germline DNA was also extracted, and blood RNA was taken from unsorted whole blood. On this clonotype: The antigen is undetermined. This may come from a read error, since a much larger clone is one base off.

The J segment lost 3 bases and the V segment lost 6 bases, leaving 3 bases of the junction unmatched. The germline gives CDR1 MNHEY, CDR2 SVGEGT. This CDR3 is built from 14 residues. Researchers generated TCR beta cDNA from around 0.55 ug of total RNA, relying on a constant-region primer. What produced the TCR beta libraries was three nested multiplex PCR rounds using slightly modified ARM-PCR. A C-beta reverse primer and TRBV1-TRBV30 forward primers served in each of the first two PCR rounds, at about 10 cycles apiece. MiXCR was run by TCRdb on the multiplex PCR reads, yielding one entry per CDR3 protein. The sample records fewer than 350,000 distinct CDR3 sequences, around three fifths being singletons.

This chain uses TRBV6-2 or TRBV6-3 with TRBJ2-4; 9 bases line up with TRBD1. This TCR derives from a man aged 40-49 years with primary liver carcinoma and hepatitis B virus infection. Material: peripheral blood. CDR3 in amino acids: CASSQGQGKNIQYF. The CDR3 DNA follows: TGTGCCAGCAGCCAGGGACAGGGCAAAAACATTCAGTACTTC.